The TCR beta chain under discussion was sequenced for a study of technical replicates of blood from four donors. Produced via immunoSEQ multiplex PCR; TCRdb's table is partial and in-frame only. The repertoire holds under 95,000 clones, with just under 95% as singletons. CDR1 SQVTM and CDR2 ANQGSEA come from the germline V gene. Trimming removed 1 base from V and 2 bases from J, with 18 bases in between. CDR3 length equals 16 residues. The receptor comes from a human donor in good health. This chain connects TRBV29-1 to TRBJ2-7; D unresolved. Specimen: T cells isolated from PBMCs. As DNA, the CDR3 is TGCAGCGTTGAAGGAGTAAGCACTACCGATCCCTACGAGCAGTACTTC. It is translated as CSVEGVSTTDPYEQYF.